This T cell receptor (beta chain) derives from a study of T cells in Graves' hyperthyroidism and ophthalmopathy. General study findings and limits: Stable hyperthyroidism and ophthalmopathy were separated using 13 V-J signatures.

Amplification of TCR beta CDR3 regions used RNA as the template. First-round RT-PCR with HTBI primers amplified the TCR CDR3 region. TCRdb re-called the multiplex PCR reads through MiXCR, storing one row per CDR3 protein. This sample yields 530,000 or so distinct CDR3 sequences, of which around 46% are seen a single time; about 7.8% belongs to the top ten. CDR1 SGHTA and CDR2 FQGNSA come from the germline V gene. Trimming left V 5 bases short and J 6 bases short, with 13 bases between. This CDR3 is 13 amino acids long. Clinicians diagnosed patients from clinical symptoms, serum thyroxine and TRAb, thyroid ultrasound and orbital computed tomography. In the case of this clonotype: Antigen specificity is unknown.

The origin of this receptor is a woman aged 18-35 years with Graves' hyperthyroidism. The sample taken for sequencing was peripheral blood or thyroid tissue (not recorded which). The chain joins TRBV7-2 to TRBJ1-2, with D unresolved. CDR3 DNA: TGTGCCAGCAGCCCCCGGGATTCTCATGGCTACACCTTC. This translates into CASSPRDSHGYTF.